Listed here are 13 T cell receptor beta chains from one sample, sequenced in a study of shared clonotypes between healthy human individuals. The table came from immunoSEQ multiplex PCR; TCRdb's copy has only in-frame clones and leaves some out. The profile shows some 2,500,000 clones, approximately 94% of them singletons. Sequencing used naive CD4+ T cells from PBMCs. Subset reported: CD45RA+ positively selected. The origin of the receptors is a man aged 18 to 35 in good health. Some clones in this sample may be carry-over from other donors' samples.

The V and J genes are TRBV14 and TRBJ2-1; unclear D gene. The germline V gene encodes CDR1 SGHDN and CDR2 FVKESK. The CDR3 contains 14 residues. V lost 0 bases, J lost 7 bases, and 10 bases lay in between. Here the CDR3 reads CASSQEWQANEQFF. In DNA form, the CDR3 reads TGTGCCAGCAGCCAAGAATGGCAAGCGAATGAGCAGTTCTTC. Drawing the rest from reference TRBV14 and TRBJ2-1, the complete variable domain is EAGVTQFPSHSVIEKGQTVTLRCDPISGHDNLYWYRRVMGKEIKFLLHFVKESKQDESGMPNNRFLAERTGGTYSTLKVQPAELEDSGVYFCASSQEWQANEQFFGPGTRLTVL.

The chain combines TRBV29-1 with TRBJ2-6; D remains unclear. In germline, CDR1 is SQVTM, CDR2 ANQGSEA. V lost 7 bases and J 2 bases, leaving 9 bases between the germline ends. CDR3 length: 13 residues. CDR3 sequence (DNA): TGCAGCGCTAGGACGGCTGGGGCCAACGTCCTGACTTTC. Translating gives CSARTAGANVLTF.

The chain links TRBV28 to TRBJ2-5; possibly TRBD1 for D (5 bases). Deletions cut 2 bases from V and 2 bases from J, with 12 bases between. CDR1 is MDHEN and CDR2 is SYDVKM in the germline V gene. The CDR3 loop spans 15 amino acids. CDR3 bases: TGTGCCAGCAGTTTAACAGGTTTGGGGCAAGAGACCCAGTACTTC. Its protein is CASSLTGLGQETQYF.

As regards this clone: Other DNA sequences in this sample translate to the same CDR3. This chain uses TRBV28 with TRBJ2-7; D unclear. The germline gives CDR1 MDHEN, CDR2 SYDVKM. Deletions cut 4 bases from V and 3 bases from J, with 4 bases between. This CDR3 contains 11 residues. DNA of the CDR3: TGTGCCAGCAGTTCCTACTACGAGCAGTACTTC. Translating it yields CASSSYYEQYF.

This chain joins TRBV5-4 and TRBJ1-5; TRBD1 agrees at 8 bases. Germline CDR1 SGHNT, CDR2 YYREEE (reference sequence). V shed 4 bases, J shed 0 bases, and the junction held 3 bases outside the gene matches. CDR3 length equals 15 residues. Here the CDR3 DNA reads TGTGCCAGCAGCGACCAGGGGGCTAGCAATCAGCCCCAGCATTTT. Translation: CASSDQGASNQPQHF.

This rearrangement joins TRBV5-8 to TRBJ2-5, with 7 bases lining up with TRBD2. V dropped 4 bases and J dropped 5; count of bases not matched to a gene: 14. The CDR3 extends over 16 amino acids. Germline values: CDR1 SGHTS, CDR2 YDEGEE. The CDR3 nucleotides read TGTGCCAGCAGCCCAGCGGGGCCCCGACTGGGGGAGACCCAGTACTTC. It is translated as CASSPAGPRLGETQYF.

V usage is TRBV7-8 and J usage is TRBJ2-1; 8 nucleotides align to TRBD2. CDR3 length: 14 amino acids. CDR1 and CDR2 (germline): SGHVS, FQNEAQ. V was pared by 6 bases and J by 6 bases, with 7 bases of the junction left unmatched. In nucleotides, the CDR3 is TGTGCCAGCAGTGGCGGGAGGCTCGGCAATGAGCAGTTCTTC. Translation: CASSGGRLGNEQFF.

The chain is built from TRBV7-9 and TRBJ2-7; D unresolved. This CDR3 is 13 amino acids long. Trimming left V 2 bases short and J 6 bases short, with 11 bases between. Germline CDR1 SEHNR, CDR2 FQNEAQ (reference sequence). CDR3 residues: CASSLSSLGEQYF. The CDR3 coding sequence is TGTGCCAGCAGCTTATCCTCATTGGGCGAGCAGTACTTC.

The CDR3 nucleotides are TGTGCCAGTAGTAGTGCCCTCGGATCCTACGAGCAGTACTTC. This gives the protein CASSSALGSYEQYF. The V call is TRBV19, the J call TRBJ2-7; D is uncertain. Germline CDR1 LNHDA, CDR2 SQIVND (reference sequence). Trimming removed 4 bases at V and 1 base at J, with 11 bases between. The CDR3 contains 14 residues.

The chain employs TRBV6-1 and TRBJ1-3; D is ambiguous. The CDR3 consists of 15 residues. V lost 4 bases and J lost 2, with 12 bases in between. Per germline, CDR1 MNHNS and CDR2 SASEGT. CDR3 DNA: TGTGCCAGCAGTGTGAGGAGGGAGGCTGGAAACACCATATATTTT. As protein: CASSVRREAGNTIYF.

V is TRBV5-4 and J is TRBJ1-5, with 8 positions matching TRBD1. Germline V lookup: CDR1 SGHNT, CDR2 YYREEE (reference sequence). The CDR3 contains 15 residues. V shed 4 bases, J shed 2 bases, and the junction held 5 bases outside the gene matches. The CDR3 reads CASSRWGQGNQPQHF. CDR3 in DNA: TGTGCCAGCAGCCGATGGGGACAGGGCAATCAGCCCCAGCATTTT.

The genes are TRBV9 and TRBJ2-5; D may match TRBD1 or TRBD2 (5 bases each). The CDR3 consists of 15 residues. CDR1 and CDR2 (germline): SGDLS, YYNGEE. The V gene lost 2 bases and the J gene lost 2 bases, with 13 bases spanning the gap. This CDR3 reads CASSVLGTIQETQYF. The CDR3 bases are TGTGCCAGCAGCGTCCTTGGGACGATTCAAGAGACCCAGTACTTC.

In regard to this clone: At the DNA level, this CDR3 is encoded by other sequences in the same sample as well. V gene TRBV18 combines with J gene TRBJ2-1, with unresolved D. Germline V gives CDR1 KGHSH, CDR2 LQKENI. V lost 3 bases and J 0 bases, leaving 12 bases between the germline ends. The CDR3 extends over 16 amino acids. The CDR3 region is CASSPRLTSSYNEQFF. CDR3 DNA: TGTGCCAGCTCACCGAGACTGACGAGCTCCTACAATGAGCAGTTCTTC. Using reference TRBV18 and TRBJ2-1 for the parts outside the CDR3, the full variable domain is NAGVMQNPRHLVRRRGQEARLRCSPMKGHSHVYWYRQLPEEGLKFMVYLQKENIIDESGMPKERFSAEFPKEGPSILRIQQVVRGDSAAYFCASSPRLTSSYNEQFFGPGTRLTVL.